The clone carrying this T cell receptor beta chain appeared a few times. Its matching antigen is unknown. Libraries of TCR beta came from quantitative 5'-RACE with molecular barcodes. Via MiXCR, TCRdb re-called the 5' RACE reads, giving one row per CDR3 protein. Here the sample spans 400,000 to 450,000 distinct CDR3 sequences, approximately 17% being singletons. These data are taken from a study of CD8 T cells in ankylosing spondylitis. Notes on the study in general: Characteristic of ankylosing spondylitis blood, it appeared, was a TCR beta motif comprising roughly eight highly homologous variants.

Germline assignment: CDR1 PRHDT and CDR2 FYEKMQ (reference sequence). The CDR3 is made up of 14 amino acids. V was clipped by 5 bases and J by 5 bases, with 13 bases between them. Material: blood, either unsorted or a sorted T cell fraction (not recorded which). This receptor was taken from a male donor with ankylosing spondylitis. V gene TRBV13 combines with J gene TRBJ2-1; D ambiguous. CDR3 coding DNA: TGTGCCAGCAGCCAGAGCAGAGTGCACAATGAGCAGTTCTTC. This gives the protein CASSQSRVHNEQFF.